The rows below give T cell receptor beta chains drawn from one sample of a study of T cell responses to AZD1222 COVID-19 vaccine. Method: immunoSEQ multiplex PCR; TCRdb's copy keeps in-frame clones and lacks some. The table has about 220,000 clones, 85% to 95% seen once. Sequences were derived from peripheral blood, sampled on day 0 of MenACWY control vaccination. The receptors come from an adult in good health. The CDR3 runs from the conserved cysteine through the conserved F or W.

V gene,J gene,CDR3 protein
TRBV6-6,TRBJ1-5,CASSLTGGNQPQHF
TRBV23-1,TRBJ2-7,CASNSISYEQYF
TRBV6-6,TRBJ1-1,CASSYGRPEAFF
TRBV5-6,TRBJ2-7,CASSGGFSYEQYF
TRBV10-2,TRBJ1-6,CASSVPSGRNSPLHF
TRBV29-1,TRBJ1-2,CSVAPASGAVGYTF
TRBV19,TRBJ1-1,CASSIPLMGTEAFF
TRBV29-1,TRBJ1-6,CSPRGQGDSSYNSPLHF
TRBV19,TRBJ1-1,CASSPTGVMNTEAFF
TRBV7-2,TRBJ1-4,CASSLVGGGNEKLFF
TRBV2,TRBJ2-7,CASSRMVYRGDYEQYF
TRBV4-2,TRBJ1-1,CASSLSLGPWPTEAFF
TRBV9,TRBJ1-1,CASSVGSNTEAFF
TRBV18,TRBJ1-1,CASSPGVTEAFF
TRBV9,TRBJ2-1,CASSSPGLAGDSAFF
TRBV6-5,TRBJ1-2,CASSNNYGYTF
TRBV6-6,TRBJ1-2,CASRQGDYGYTF
TRBV4-1,TRBJ1-6,CASSQLSRQGYNSPLHF
TRBV9,TRBJ1-1,CASSLTGLDTEAFF
TRBV9,TRBJ2-7,CASSVGDGRYEQYF
TRBV6-5,TRBJ1-5,CASAEGQAAGQPQHF